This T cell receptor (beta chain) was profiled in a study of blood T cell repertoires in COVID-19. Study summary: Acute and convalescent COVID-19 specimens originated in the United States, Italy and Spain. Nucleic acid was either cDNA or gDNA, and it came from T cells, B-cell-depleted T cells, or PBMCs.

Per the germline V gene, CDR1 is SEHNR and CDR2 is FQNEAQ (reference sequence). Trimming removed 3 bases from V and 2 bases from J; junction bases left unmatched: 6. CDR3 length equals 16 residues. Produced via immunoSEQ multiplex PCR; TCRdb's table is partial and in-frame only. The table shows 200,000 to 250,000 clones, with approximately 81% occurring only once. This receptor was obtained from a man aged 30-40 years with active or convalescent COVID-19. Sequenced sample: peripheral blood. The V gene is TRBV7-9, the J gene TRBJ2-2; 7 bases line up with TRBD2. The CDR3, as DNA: TGTGCCAGCAGCTTTCCTAGCGGAATAAACACCGGGGAGCTGTTTTTT. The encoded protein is CASSFPSGINTGELFF.